This paragraph reports one TCR beta chain. The clone's antigen remains unknown. Base quality data are lacking; no much larger clone is found one base away. The sample is drawn from a study of blood T cell repertoires in COVID-19 (TCRdb year 2020). Background for the entire study: Collaborator samples came from the United States, Italy and Spain and covered acute and convalescent phases of COVID-19. The prospective study material was composed of cDNA or gDNA derived from T cells, B-cell-depleted T cells, or PBMCs. Deeply sampled blood TCRbeta repertoires from subjects exposed to, actively infected with, or recovered from COVID-19 were included in the dataset. The repertoires were made available in a free public database intended to serve as a resource for research on the immune response to SARS-CoV-2. The samples were drawn from two sources: the first 160 participants of the ongoing ImmuneRACE study, and 1,000 to 1,500 subjects contributed by 6 global collaborators. A de-identified subject ID, COVID-19 status, age in years and sex were almost always included in the sample metadata. Where available, HLA class I and class II types were taken from metadata supplied by the sample provider and were not determined by assay-based typing. What the authors observed across the whole study: The amount of clinical and demographic metadata varied by source and participant and was provided uncurated.

TCRbeta CDR3 regions were amplified from genomic DNA by means of the immunoSEQ Assay, a bias-controlled multiplex PCR. Per the source publication's procedure: Nucleated cell counts per sample were estimated from amplification of reference gene primers within the assay. To quantify the absolute abundance of each unique TCRbeta CDR3 rearrangement, sequence reads were collapsed and filtered. For each sample, productive Simpson clonality was calculated as the square root of Simpson's diversity index over productive rearrangements. The table comes from immuneACCESS by way of TCRdb, which keeps in-frame sequences with V and J called. Part of the clones is missing from these tables; in studies checked, under half for an unresolved V gene and the rest for unknown reasons. V and J calls and clone size follow that table, whereas D and trimming were derived from the DNA. The sample table shows 150,000 to 250,000 clones, and around 81% are seen once. Less than 8.5% of the sample goes to the ten largest clones.

In the prospective study, participants were about 18 to 100 years old, resided in fewer than 25 geographic areas of the United States, and were enrolled through a virtual design. Cohort assignment in the prospective study relied on participant-reported clinical history from a screening survey and a study questionnaire. Recovered participants in ImmuneRACE Cohort 3 were defined by two consecutive negative NP/OP PCR tests, clearance by a healthcare professional, or resolution of symptoms. Each participant in the prospective study had whole blood, serum and a nasopharyngeal or oropharyngeal swab collected by mobile phlebotomists. Additional blood draws and questionnaires over a 2-month period could optionally be provided by prospective study participants. Before DNA extraction, prospective study blood samples were shipped either frozen or at room temperature. As encoded in the germline V gene, CDR1 is KGHDR while CDR2 is SFDVKD. Measured from the cysteine to the phenylalanine, the CDR3 is 13 residues long. CDR3 DNA only is kept here, 39 bases in frame from base 1. V loses 5 bases of germline sequence and J loses 9 bases, and the interval between the two ends is 10 bases.

The sequence links TRBV24-1 to TRBJ1-6; 6 matching bases give a weak D call of TRBD1. This TCR derives from a man aged 40-49 years who had recovered from COVID-19. The sample consisted of PBMCs or T cells enriched from blood (not recorded which). The sequenced DNA: TGTGCCACCAGTGCAGGGGACGGTTCACCCCTCCACTTT. It is translated as CATSAGDGSPLHF.